Listed here is a single TCR beta chain. Trimming removed 3 bases from V and 2 bases from J, with 13 bases in between. The CDR3 spans 15 residues. Germline V gives CDR1 SGDLS, CDR2 YYNGEE. This record belongs to a study of OX40 agonist ivuxolimab in advanced cancers. Study-level background: A male proportion of 82.7% was recorded, with mean age approximately 64 years and range 23 to 79. Partial responses were achieved by three patients, one with hepatocellular carcinoma and two with cutaneous melanoma. Prior anti-PD-1, anti-PD-L1 or anti-CTLA-4 therapy was allowed; 40% had some.

TCRdb's copy holds only in-frame clones and misses some; the assay was immunoSEQ multiplex PCR. The table includes about 140,000 clones, 90% detected once. The genes are TRBV9 and TRBJ2-3, with D perhaps being TRBD1 or TRBD2 (5 bases each). The source of this sequence is an adult with an advanced solid tumor such as melanoma, head and neck, liver or kidney cancer. The sequencing used CD4+ or CD8+ T cells sorted from blood, collected in a trial of the OX40 agonist ivuxolimab. The chain's CDR3 is CASSGGWGTTDTQYF. Written as DNA, the CDR3 is TGTGCCAGCAGCGGTGGGTGGGGGACCACAGATACGCAGTATTTT.